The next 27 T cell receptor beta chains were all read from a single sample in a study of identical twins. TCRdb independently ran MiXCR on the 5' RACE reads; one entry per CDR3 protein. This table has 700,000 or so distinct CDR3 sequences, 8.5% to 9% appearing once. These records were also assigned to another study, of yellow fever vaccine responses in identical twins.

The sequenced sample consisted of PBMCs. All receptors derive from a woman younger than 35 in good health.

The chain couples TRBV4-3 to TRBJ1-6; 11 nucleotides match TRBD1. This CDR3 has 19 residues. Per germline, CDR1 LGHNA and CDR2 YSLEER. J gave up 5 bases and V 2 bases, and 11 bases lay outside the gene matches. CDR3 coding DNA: TGCGCCAGCAGCCAAACCGGGACAGGGGGTAAATTGGATAATTCACCCCTCCACTTT. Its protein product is CASSQTGTGGKLDNSPLHF.

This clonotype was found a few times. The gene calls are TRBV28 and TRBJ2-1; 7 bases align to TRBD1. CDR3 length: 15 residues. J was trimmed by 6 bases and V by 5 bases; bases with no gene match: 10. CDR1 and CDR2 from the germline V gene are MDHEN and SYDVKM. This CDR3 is CASSPTGVSGNEQFF. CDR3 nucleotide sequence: TGTGCCAGCAGTCCAACAGGGGTTTCGGGCAATGAGCAGTTCTTC.

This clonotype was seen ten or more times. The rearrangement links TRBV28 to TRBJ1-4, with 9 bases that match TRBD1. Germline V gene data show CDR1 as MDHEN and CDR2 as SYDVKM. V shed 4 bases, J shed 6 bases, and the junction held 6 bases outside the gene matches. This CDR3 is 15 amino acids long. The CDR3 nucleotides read TGTGCCAGCAGTTCGCCGGGACAGGGTGATGAAAAACTGTTTTTT. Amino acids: CASSSPGQGDEKLFF.

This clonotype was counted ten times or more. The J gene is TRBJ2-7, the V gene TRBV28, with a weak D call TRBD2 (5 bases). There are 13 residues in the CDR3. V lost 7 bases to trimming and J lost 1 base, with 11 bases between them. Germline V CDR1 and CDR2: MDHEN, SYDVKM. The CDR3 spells CASTVPGSYEQYF. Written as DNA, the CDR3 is TGTGCCAGCACCGTCCCGGGATCCTACGAGCAGTACTTC.

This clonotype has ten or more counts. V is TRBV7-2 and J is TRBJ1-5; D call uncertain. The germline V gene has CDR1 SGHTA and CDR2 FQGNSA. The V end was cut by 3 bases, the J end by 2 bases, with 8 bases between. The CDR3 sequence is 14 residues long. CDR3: CASSFGTGNQPQHF. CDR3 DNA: TGTGCCAGCAGCTTCGGTACGGGCAATCAGCCCCAGCATTTT.

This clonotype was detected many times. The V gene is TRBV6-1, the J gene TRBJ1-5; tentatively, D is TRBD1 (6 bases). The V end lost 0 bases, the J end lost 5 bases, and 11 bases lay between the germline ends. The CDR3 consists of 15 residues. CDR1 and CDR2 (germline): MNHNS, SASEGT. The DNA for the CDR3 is TGTGCCAGCAGTGAAGCTCAGGGGTCGTATCAGCCCCAGCATTTT. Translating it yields CASSEAQGSYQPQHF.

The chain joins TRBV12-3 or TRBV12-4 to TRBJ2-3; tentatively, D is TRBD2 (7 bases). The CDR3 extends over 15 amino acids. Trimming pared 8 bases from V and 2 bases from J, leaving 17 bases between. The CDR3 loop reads CASGDWGGNTDTQYF. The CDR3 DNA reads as TGTGCCAGCGGGGACTGGGGGGGCAACACAGATACGCAGTATTTT.

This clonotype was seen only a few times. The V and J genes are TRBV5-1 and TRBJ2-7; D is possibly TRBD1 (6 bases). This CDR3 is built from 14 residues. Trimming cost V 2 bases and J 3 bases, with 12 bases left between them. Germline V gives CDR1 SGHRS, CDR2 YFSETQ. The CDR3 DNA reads TGCGCCAGCAGCTTTAAGGGGGACCACTACGAGCAGTACTTC. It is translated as CASSFKGDHYEQYF.

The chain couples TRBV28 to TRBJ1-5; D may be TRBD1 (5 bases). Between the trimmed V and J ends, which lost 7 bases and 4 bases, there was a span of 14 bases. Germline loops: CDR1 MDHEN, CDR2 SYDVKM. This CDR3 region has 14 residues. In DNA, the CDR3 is TGTGCCAGCACCGAGGGGTCGGGAAATCAGCCCCAGCATTTT. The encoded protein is CASTEGSGNQPQHF.

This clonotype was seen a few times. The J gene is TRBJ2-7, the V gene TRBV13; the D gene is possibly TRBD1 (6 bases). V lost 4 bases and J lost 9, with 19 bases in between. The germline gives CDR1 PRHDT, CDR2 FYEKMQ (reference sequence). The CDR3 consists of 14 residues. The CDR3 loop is CASSSSTDRTVQYF. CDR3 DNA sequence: TGTGCCAGCAGCTCAAGCACCGACAGGACTGTGCAGTACTTC.

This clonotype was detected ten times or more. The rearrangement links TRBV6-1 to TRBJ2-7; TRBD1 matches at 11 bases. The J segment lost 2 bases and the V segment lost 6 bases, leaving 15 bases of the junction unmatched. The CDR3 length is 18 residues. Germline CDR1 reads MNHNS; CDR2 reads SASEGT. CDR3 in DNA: TGTGCCAGCAGGGCTCCCGGGACAGGGGGTGTCGCAACCTACGAGCAGTACTTC. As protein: CASRAPGTGGVATYEQYF.

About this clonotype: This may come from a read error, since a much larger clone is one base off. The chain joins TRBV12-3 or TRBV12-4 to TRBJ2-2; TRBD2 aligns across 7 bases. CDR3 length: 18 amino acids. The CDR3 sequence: CACSLEGGGGRGTGELFF. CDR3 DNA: TGTGCCTGCAGTTTGGAAGGAGGTGGCGGGAGAGGCACCGGGGAGCTGTTTTTT.

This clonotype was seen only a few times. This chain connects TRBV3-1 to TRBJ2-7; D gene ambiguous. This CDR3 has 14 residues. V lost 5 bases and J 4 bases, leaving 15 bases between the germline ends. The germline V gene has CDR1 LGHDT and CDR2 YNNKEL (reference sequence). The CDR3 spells CASSTSEQLYEQYF. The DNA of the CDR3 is TGTGCCAGCAGCACTTCGGAGCAGTTGTACGAGCAGTACTTC.

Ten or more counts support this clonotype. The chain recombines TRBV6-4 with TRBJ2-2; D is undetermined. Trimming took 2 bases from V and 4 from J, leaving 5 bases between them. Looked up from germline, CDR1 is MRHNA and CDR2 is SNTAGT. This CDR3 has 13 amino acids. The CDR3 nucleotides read TGTGCCAGCAGTGACAGACTCACCGGGGAGCTGTTTTTT. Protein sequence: CASSDRLTGELFF.

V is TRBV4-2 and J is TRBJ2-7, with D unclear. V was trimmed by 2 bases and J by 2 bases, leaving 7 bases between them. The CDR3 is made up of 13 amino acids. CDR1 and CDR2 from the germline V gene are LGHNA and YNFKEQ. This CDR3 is CASSQSRTYEQYF. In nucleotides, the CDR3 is TGTGCCAGCAGCCAAAGCAGAACCTACGAGCAGTACTTC.

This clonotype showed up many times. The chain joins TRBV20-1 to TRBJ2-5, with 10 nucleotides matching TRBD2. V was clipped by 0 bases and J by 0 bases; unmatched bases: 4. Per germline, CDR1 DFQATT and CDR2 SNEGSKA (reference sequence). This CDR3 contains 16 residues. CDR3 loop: CSARDWLAGDQETQYF. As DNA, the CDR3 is TGCAGTGCTAGAGATTGGCTAGCGGGAGACCAAGAGACCCAGTACTTC.

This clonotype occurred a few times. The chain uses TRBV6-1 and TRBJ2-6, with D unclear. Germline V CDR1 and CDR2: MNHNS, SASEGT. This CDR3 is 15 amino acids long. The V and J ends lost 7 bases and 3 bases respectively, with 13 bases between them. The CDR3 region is CASIKTRSGANVLTF. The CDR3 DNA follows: TGTGCCAGCATCAAAACTCGGAGTGGGGCCAACGTCCTGACTTTC.

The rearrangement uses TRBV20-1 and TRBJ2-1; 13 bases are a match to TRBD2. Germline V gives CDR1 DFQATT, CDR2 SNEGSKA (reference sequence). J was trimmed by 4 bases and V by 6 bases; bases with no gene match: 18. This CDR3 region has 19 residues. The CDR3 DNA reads TGCAGTGCCACCGGCGGGGGGACTAGCGGGACAACGCCGTACAATGAGCAGTTCTTC. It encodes CSATGGGTSGTTPYNEQFF.

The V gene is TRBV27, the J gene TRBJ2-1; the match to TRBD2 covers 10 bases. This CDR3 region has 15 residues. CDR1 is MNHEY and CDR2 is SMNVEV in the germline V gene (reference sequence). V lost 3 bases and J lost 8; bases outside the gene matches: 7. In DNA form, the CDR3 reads TGTGCCAGCAGTTTTCTCGGGACTAGCGTCTATGAGCAGTTCTTC. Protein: CASSFLGTSVYEQFF.

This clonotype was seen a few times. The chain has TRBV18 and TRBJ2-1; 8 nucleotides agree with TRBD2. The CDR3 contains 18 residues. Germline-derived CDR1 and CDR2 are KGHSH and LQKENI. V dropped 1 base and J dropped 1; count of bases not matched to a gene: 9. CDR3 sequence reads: CASSPLGAGDVSYNEQFF. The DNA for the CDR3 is TGTGCCAGCTCACCACTGGGAGCGGGAGACGTTTCCTACAATGAGCAGTTCTTC.

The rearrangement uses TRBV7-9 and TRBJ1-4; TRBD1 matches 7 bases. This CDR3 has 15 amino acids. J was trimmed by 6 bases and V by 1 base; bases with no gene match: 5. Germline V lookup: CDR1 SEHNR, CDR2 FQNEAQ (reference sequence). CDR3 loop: CASSLGDRVDEKLFF. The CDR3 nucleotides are TGTGCCAGCAGCTTAGGAGACAGGGTAGATGAAAAACTGTTTTTT.

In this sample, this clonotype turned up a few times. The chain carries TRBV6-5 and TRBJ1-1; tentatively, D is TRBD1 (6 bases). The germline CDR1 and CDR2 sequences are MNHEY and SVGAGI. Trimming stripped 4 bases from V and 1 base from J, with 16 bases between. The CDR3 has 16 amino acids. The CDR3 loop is CASSSLKNRANTEAFF. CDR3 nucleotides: TGTGCCAGCAGTTCTCTCAAAAACAGGGCGAACACTGAAGCTTTCTTT.

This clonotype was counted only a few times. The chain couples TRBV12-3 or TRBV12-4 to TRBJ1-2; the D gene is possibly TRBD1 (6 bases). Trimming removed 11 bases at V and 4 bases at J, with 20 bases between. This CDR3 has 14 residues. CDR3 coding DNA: TGTGCCGTTAGCGCAGGGGAAAATTTCTATGGCTACACCTTC. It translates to CAVSAGENFYGYTF.

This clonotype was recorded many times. The CDR3 loop reads CATSPPPVPFKETQYF. CDR3 in DNA: TGTGCCACCAGCCCGCCGCCCGTACCGTTCAAAGAGACCCAGTACTTC. The J gene is TRBJ2-5, the V gene TRBV15; D remains unclear. The CDR3 extends over 16 amino acids. V was clipped by 5 bases and J by 3 bases, with 19 bases between them. Germline V gives CDR1 LNHNV, CDR2 YYDKDF (reference sequence).

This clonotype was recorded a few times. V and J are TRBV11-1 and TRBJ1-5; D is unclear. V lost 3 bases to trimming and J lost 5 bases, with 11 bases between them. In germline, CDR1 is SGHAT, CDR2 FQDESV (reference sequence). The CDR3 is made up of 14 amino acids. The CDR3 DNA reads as TGTGCCAGCAGCTTCTCGGGGAGCGATCAGCCCCAGCATTTT. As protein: CASSFSGSDQPQHF.

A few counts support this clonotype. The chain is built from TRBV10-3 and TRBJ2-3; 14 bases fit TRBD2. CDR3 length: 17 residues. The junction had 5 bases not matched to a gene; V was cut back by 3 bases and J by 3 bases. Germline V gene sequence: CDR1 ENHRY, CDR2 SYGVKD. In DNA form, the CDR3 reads TGTGCCATCAGTGAAGGGACTAGCGGGAGTTTTACAGATACGCAGTATTTT. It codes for CAISEGTSGSFTDTQYF.

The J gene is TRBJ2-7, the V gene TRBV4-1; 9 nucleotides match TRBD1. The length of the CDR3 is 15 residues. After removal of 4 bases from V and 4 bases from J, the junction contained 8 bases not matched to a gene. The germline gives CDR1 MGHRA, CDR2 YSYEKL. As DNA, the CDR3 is TGCGCCAGCAGCCGCATGCCGGGACAGGGTTACGAGCAGTACTTC. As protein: CASSRMPGQGYEQYF.